This TCR beta chain was recorded in a study of T cell repertoires in cytomegalovirus infection. In the study overall: CMV infection together with matching HLA type was indicated by public TCR beta signatures. Study-level results: Predominance within the ex vivo response was attributable to HLA-C-restricted CMV-specific TCR beta clonotypes. Cumulative frequency of public TCR beta families picked out carriers of CMV plus the relevant HLA.

A note on this clonotype: Its antigen is unknown.

V was trimmed by 8 bases and J by 2 bases, leaving 16 bases between them. This CDR3 region has 14 residues. Germline V gene data show CDR1 as SGHVS and CDR2 as FQNEAQ. TCRdb recomputed calls from the reads with MiXCR, one row per CDR3 protein. This sample has about 160,000 distinct CDR3 sequences, with 17% found just once. The sample comprised CD8+ T cells from PBMCs. The source of this sequence is a human donor in good health (CMV status not recorded). Some clones in this sample may be carry-over from other donors' samples. The rearrangement joins TRBV7-8 to TRBJ2-7; D is unclear. CDR3 protein: CASSPTWVTYEQYF. The CDR3 nucleotides are TGTGCCAGCTCCCCCACGTGGGTGACCTACGAGCAGTACTTC. Filled out from reference TRBV7-8 and TRBJ2-7, the complete variable domain reads GAGVSQSPRYKVAKRGQDVALRCDPISGHVSLFWYQQALGQGPEFLTYFQNEAQLDKSGLPSDRFFAERPEGSVSTLKIQRTQQEDSAVYLCASSPTWVTYEQYFGPGTRLTVT.